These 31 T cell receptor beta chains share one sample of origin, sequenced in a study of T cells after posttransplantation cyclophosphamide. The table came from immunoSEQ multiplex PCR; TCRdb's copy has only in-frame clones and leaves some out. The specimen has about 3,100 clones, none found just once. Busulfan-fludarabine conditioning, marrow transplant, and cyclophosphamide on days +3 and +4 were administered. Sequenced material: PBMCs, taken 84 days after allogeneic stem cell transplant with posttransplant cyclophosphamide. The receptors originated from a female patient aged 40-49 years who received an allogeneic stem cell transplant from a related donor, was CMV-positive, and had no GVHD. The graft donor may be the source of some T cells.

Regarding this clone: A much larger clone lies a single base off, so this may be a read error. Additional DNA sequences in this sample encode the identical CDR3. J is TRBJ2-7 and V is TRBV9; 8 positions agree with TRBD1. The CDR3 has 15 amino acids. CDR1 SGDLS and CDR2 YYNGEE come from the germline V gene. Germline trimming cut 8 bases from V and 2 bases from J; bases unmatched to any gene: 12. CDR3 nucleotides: TGTGCCAGTAGTTTCAGACAGGGGACGGCCTACGAGCAGTACTTC. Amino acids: CASSFRQGTAYEQYF.

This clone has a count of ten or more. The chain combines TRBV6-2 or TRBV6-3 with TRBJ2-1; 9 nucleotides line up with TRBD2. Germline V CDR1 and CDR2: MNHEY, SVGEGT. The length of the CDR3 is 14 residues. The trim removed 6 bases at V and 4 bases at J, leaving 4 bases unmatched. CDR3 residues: CASRSGLAYNEQFF. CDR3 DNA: TGTGCCAGCAGATCGGGACTAGCTTACAATGAGCAGTTCTTC.

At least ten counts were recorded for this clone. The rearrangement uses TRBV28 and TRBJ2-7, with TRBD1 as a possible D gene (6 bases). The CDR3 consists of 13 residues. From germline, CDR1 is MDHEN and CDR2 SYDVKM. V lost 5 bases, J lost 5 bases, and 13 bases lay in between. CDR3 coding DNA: TGTGCCAGCAGTCCAGACAGGCGGCACGAGCAGTACTTC. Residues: CASSPDRRHEQYF.

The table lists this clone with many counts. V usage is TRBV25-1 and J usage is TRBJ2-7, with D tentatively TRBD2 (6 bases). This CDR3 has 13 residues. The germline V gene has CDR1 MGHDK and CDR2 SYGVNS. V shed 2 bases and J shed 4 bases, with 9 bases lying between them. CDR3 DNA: TGTGCCAGCAGTGAAGGCGGGACTTACGAGCAGTACTTC. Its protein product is CASSEGGTYEQYF.

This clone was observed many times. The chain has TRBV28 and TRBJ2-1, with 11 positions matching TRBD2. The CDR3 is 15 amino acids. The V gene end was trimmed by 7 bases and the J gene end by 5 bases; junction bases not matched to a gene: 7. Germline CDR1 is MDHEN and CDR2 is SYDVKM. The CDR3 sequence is CASTPLAGAHNEQFF. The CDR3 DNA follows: TGTGCCAGCACCCCACTAGCGGGGGCCCACAATGAGCAGTTCTTC.

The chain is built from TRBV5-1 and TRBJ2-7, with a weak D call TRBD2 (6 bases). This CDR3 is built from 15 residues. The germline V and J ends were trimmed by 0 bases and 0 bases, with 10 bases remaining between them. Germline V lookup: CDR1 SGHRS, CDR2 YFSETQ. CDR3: CASSLDLGGSYEQYF. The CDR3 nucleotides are TGCGCCAGCAGCTTGGATTTGGGGGGCTCCTACGAGCAGTACTTC.

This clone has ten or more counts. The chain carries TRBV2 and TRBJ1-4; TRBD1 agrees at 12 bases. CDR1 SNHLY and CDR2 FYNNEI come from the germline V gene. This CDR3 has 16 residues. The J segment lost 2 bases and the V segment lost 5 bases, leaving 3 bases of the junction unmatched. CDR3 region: CASSRDRGQTNEKLFF. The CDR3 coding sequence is TGTGCCAGCAGTAGGGACAGGGGGCAGACTAATGAAAAACTGTTTTTT.

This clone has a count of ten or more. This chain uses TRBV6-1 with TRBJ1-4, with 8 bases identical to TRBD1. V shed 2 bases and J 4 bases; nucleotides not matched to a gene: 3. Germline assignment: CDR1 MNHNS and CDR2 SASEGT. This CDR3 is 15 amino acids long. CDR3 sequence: CASSEQGQGNEKLFF. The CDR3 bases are TGTGCCAGCAGTGAACAAGGACAGGGTAATGAAAAACTGTTTTTT.

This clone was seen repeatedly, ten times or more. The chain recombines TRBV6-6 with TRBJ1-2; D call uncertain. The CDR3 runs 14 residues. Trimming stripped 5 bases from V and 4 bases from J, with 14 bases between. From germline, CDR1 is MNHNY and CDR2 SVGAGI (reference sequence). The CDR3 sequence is CASSLPPGPYGYTF. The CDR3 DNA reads TGTGCCAGCAGTCTCCCACCTGGGCCCTATGGCTACACCTTC.

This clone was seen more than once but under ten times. The CDR3 region is CATSDLLSGRGENTEAFF. The DNA of the CDR3 is TGTGCCACCAGTGATTTGCTCTCGGGGCGGGGGGAGAACACTGAAGCTTTCTTT. This rearrangement joins TRBV24-1 to TRBJ1-1; D possibly corresponds to TRBD1 (5 bases). V was pared by 0 bases and J by 1 base, with 17 bases between. Germline assignment: CDR1 KGHDR and CDR2 SFDVKD. This CDR3 contains 18 residues.

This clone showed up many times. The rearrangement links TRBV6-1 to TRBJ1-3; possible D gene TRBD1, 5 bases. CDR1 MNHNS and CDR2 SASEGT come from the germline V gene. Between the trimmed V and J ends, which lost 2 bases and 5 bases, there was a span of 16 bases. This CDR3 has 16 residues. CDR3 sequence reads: CASSELERGFRNTIYF. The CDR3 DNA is TGTGCCAGCAGTGAATTAGAGAGGGGATTCAGAAACACCATATATTTT.

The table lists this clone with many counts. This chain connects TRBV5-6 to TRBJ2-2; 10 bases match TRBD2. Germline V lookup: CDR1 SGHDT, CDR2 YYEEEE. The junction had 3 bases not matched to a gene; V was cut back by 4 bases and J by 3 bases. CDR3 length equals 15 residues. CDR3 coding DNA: TGTGCCAGCAGCCTGACTAGCGGGTACACCGGGGAGCTGTTTTTT. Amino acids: CASSLTSGYTGELFF.

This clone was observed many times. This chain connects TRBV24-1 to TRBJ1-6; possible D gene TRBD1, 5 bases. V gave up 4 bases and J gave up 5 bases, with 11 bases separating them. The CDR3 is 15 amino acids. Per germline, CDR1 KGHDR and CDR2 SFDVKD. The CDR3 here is CATSDGGVNNSPLHF. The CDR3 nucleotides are TGTGCCACCAGTGACGGGGGGGTAAATAATTCACCCCTCCACTTT.

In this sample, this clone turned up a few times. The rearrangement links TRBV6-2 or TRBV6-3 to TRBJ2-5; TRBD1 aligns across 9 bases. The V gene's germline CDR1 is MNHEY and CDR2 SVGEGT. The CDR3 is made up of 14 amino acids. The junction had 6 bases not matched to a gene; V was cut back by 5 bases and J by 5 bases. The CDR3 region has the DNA TGTGCCAGCAGTATAAACAGGGGGCGGGAGACCCAGTACTTC. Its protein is CASSINRGRETQYF.

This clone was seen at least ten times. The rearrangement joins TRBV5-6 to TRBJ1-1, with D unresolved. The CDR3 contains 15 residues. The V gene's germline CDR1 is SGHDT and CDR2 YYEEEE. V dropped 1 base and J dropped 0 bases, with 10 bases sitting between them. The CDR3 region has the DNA TGTGCCAGCAGCTTGAGAATGGCCCTGAACACTGAAGCTTTCTTT. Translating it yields CASSLRMALNTEAFF.

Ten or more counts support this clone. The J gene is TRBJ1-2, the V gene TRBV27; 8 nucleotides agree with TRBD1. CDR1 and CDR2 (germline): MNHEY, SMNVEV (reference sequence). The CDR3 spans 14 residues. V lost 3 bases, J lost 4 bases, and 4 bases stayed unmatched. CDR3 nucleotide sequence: TGTGCCAGCAGTTTGGGGACAGGTTTCTATGGCTACACCTTC. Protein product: CASSLGTGFYGYTF.

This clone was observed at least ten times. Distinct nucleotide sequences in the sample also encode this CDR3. The CDR3 region is CASSIKQGTAYEQYF. The CDR3 DNA is TGTGCCAGTAGCATCAAACAGGGGACGGCCTACGAGCAGTACTTC. V gene TRBV9 combines with J gene TRBJ2-7; TRBD1 matches at 7 bases. The J segment lost 2 bases and the V segment lost 8 bases, leaving 13 bases of the junction unmatched. CDR3 length equals 15 residues. From germline, CDR1 is SGDLS and CDR2 YYNGEE. Supplemented by reference TRBV9 and TRBJ2-7, the full variable domain reads DSGVTQTPKHLITATGQRVTLRCSPRSGDLSVYWYQQSLDQGLQFLIQYYNGEERAKGNILERFSAQQFPDLHSELNLSSLELGDSALYFCASSIKQGTAYEQYFGPGTRLTVT.

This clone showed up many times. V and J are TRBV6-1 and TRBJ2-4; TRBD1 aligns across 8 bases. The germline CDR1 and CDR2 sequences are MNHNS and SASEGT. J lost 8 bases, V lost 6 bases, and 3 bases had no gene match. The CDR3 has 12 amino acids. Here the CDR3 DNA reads TGTGCCAGCAGGCTACAGGGGGACATTCAGTACTTC. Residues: CASRLQGDIQYF.

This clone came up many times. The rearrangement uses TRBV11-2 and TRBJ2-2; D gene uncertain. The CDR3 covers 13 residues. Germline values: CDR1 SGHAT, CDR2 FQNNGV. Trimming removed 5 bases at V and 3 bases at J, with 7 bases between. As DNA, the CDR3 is TGTGCCAGCAGCATGCTACACACCGGGGAGCTGTTTTTT. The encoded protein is CASSMLHTGELFF.

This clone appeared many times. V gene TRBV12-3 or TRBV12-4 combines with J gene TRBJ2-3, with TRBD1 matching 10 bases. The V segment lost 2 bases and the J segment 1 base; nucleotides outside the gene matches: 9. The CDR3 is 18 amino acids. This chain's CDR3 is CASSLKSGGTGGTDTQYF. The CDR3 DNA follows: TGTGCCAGCAGTTTAAAATCTGGGGGGACAGGGGGCACAGATACGCAGTATTTT.

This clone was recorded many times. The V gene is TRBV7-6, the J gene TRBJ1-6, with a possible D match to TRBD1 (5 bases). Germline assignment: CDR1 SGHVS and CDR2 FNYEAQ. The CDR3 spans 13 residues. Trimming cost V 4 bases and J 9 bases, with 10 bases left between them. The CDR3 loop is CASSSRGGSPLHF. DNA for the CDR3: TGTGCCAGCAGCTCTAGGGGTGGTTCACCCCTCCACTTT.

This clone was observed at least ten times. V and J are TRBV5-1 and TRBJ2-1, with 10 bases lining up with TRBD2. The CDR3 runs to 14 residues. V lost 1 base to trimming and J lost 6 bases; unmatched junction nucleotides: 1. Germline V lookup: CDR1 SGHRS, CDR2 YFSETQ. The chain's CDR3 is CASSLSGGGNEQFF. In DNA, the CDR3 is TGCGCCAGCAGCTTGAGCGGGGGGGGCAATGAGCAGTTCTTC.

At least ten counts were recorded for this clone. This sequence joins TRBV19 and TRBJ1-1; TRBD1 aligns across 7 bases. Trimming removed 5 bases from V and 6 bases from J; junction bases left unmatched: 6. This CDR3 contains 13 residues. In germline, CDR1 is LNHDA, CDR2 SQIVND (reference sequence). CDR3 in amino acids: CASSVLQGSEAFF. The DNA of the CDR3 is TGTGCCAGTAGTGTCTTACAGGGGTCTGAAGCTTTCTTT.

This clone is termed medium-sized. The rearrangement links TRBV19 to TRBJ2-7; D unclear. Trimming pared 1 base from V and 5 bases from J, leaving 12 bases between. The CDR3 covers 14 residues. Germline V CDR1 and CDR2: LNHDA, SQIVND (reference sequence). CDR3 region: CASSIGPPGDEQYF. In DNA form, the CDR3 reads TGTGCCAGTAGTATAGGCCCGCCAGGAGACGAGCAGTACTTC. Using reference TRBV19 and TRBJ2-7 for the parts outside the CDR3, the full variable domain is DGGITQSPKYLFRKEGQNVTLSCEQNLNHDAMYWYRQDPGQGLRLIYYSQIVNDFQKGDIAEGYSVSREKKESFPLTVTSAQKNPTAFYLCASSIGPPGDEQYFGPGTRLTVT.

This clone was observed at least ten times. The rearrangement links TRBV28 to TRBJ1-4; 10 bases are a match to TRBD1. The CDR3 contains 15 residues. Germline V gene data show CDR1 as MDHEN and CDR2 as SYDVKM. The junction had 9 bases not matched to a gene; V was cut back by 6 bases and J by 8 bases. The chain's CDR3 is CASRGSGTGDEKLFF. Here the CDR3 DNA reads TGTGCCAGCAGAGGGTCGGGGACAGGGGACGAAAAACTGTTTTTT.

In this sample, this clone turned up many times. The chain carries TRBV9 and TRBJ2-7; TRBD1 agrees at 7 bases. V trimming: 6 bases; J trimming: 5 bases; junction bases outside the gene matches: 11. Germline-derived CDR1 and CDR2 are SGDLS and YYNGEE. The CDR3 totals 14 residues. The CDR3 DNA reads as TGTGCCAGCACCCCGACAGGGCTGAGGAACGAGCAGTACTTC. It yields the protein CASTPTGLRNEQYF.

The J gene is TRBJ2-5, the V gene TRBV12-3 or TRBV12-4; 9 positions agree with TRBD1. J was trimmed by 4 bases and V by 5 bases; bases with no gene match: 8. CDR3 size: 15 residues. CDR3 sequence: CASSPTGGRGETQYF. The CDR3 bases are TGTGCCAGCAGTCCCACAGGGGGCCGGGGAGAGACCCAGTACTTC.

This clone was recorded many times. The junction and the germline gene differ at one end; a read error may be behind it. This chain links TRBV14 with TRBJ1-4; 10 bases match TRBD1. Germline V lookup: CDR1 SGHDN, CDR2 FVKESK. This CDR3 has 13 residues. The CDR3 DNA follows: TGTGCCAGCAGCCACCTCCCGGGACAGGGGAAGCTTTTT. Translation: CASSHLPGQGKLF.

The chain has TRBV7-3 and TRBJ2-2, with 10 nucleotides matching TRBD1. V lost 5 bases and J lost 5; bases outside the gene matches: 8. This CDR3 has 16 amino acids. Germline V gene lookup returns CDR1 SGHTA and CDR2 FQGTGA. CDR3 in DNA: TGTGCCAGCAGCCCCGCCGGGACAGGGGAAACCGGGGAGCTGTTTTTT. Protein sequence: CASSPAGTGETGELFF.

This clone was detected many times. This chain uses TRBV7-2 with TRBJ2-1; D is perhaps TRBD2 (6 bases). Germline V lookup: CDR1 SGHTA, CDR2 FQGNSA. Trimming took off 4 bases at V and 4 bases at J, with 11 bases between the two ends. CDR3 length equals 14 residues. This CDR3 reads CASSSRLVYNEQFF. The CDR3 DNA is TGTGCCAGCAGCTCCCGACTAGTGTACAATGAGCAGTTCTTC.

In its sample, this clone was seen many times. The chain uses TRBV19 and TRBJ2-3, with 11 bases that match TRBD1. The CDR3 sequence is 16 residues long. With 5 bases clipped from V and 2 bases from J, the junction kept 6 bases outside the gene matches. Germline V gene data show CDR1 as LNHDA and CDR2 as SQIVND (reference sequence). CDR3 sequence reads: CASSPRTGGITDTQYF. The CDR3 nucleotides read TGTGCCAGTAGTCCCAGGACAGGGGGCATCACAGATACGCAGTATTTT.